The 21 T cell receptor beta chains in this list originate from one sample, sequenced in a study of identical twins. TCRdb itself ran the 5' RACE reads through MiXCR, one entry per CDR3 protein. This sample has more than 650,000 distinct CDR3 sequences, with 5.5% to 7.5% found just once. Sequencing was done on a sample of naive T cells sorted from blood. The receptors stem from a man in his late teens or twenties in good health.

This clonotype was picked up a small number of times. Here the CDR3 reads CASSLFTGTNQETQYF. The CDR3 DNA follows: TGTGCCAGCAGCCTTTTCACCGGGACAAATCAAGAGACCCAGTACTTC. The J gene is TRBJ2-5, the V gene TRBV9; possibly TRBD1 for D (6 bases). With 4 bases removed from V and 2 bases from J, the gap between germline ends came to 18 bases. The CDR3 has 16 amino acids. The germline V gene has CDR1 SGDLS and CDR2 YYNGEE.

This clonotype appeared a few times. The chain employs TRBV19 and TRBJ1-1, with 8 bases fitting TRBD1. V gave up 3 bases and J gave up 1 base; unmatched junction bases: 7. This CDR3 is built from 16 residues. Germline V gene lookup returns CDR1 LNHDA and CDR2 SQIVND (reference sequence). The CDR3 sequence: CASSMTSGTGNTEAFF. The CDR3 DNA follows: TGTGCCAGTAGTATGACATCCGGGACAGGGAACACTGAAGCTTTCTTT.

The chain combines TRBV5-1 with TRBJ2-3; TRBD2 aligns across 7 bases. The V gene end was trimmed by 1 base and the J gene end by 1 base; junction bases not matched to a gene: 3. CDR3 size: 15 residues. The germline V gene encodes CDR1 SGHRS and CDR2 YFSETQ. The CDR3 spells CASSLRGEGTDTQYF. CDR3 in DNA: TGCGCCAGCAGCTTGCGGGGGGAGGGCACAGATACGCAGTATTTT.

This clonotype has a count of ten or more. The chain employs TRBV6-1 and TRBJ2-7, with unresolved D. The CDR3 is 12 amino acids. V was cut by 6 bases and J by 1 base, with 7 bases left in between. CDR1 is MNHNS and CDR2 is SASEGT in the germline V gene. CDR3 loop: CASSDRSYEQYV. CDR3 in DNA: TGTGCCAGCAGCGACCGATCCTACGAGCAGTACGTC.

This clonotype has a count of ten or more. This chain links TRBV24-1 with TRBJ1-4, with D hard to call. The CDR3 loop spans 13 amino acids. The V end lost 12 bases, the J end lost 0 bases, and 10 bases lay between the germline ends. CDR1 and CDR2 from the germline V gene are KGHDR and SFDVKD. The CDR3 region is CAAQDATNEKLFF. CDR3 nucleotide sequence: TGTGCCGCGCAGGATGCAACTAATGAAAAACTGTTTTTT.

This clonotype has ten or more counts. In DNA form, the CDR3 reads TGTGCCAGCAGTCCCGCATTAGTCACCGGGGAGCTGTTTTTT. This gives the protein CASSPALVTGELFF. V usage is TRBV6-2 or TRBV6-3 and J usage is TRBJ2-2, with unresolved D. V shed 5 bases and J shed 4 bases, with 11 bases lying between them. Germline V gene lookup returns CDR1 MNHEY and CDR2 SVGEGT. The CDR3 has 14 residues.

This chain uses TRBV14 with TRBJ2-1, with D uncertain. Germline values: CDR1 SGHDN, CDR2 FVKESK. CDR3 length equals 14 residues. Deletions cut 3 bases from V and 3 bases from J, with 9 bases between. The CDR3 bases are TGTGCCAGCAGCCAGGCTAGTATCTACAATGAGCAGTTCTTC. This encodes CASSQASIYNEQFF.

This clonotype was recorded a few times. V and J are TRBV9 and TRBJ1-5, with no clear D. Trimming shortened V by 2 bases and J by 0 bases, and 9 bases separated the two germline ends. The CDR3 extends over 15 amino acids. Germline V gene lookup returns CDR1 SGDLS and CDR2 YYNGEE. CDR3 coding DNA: TGTGCCAGCAGCGTTGCGGGATATAGCAATCAGCCCCAGCATTTT. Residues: CASSVAGYSNQPQHF.

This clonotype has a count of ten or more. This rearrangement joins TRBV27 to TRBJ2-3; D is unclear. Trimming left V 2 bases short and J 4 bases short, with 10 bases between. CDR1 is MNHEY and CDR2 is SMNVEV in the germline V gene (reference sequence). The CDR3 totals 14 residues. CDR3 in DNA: TGTGCCAGCAGTTTAGAAGGGTGGGCAGATACGCAGTATTTT. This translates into CASSLEGWADTQYF.

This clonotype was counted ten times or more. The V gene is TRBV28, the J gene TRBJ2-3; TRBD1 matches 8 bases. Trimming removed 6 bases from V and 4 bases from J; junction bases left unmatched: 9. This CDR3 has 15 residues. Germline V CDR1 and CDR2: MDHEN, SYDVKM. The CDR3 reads CASRVTLDRADTQYF. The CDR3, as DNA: TGTGCCAGCAGAGTAACATTGGACAGGGCAGATACGCAGTATTTT.

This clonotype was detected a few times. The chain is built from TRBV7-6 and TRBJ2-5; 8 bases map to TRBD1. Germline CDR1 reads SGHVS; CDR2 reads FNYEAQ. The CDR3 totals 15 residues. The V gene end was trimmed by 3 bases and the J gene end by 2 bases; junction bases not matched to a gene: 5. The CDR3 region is CASSFGQGEQETQYF. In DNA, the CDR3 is TGTGCCAGCAGCTTCGGACAGGGAGAACAAGAGACCCAGTACTTC.

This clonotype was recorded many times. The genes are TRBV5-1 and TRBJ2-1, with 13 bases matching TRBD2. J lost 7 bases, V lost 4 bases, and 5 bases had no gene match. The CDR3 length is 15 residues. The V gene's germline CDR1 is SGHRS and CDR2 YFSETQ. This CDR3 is CASSEGTSGINEQFF. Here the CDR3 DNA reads TGCGCCAGCAGCGAGGGGACTAGCGGGATAAATGAGCAGTTCTTC. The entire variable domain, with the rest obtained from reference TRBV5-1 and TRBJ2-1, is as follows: KAGVTQTPRYLIKTRGQQVTLSCSPISGHRSVSWYQQTPGQGLQFLFEYFSETQRNKGNFPGRFSGRQFSNSRSEMNVSTLELGDSALYLCASSEGTSGINEQFFGPGTRLTVL.

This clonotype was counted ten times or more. For the CDR3, the DNA is TGCAGCGTTAGGGGGCACCAGCCGCCCACAGATACGCAGTATTTT. As protein: CSVRGHQPPTDTQYF. The genes are TRBV29-1 and TRBJ2-3; 7 nucleotides match TRBD1. This CDR3 spans 15 amino acids. Per germline, CDR1 SQVTM and CDR2 ANQGSEA. The J segment lost 2 bases and the V segment lost 5 bases, leaving 10 bases of the junction unmatched.

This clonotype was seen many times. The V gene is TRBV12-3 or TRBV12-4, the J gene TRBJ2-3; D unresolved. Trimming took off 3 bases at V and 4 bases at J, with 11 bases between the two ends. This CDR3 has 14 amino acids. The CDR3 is CASSFGLIADTQYF. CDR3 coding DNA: TGTGCCAGCAGTTTTGGGCTAATCGCAGATACGCAGTATTTT.

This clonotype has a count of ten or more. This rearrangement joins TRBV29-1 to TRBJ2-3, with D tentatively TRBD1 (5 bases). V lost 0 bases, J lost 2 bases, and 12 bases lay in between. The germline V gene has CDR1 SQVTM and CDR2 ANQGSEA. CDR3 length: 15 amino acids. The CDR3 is CSVEDGQGNTDTQYF. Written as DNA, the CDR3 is TGCAGCGTTGAAGATGGGCAGGGAAACACAGATACGCAGTATTTT.

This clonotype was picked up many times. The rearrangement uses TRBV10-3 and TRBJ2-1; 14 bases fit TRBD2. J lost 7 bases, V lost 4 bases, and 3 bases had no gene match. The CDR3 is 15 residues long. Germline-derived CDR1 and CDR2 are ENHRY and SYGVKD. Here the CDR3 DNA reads TGTGCCATCAGTGTAGGGACTAGCGGGAGAAATGAGCAGTTCTTC. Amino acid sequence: CAISVGTSGRNEQFF.

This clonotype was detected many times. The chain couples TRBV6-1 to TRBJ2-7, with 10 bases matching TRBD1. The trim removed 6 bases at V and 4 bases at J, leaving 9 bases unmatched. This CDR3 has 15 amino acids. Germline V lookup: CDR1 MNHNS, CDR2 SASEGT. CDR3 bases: TGTGCCAGCAGCCAGATGCCGGGACAGGGGTACGAGCAGTACGTC. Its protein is CASSQMPGQGYEQYV.

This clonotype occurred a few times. CDR3 region: CASSPHLWNMNTEAFF. Written as DNA, the CDR3 is TGTGCCAGCAGTCCCCACCTATGGAACATGAACACTGAAGCTTTCTTT. The rearrangement links TRBV12-3 or TRBV12-4 to TRBJ1-1; D remains unclear. The CDR3 runs to 16 residues. The V gene lost 5 bases and the J gene lost 0 bases, with 16 bases spanning the gap.

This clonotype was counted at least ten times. The CDR3 region is CASSAGQGTGNTIYF. The CDR3 DNA is TGTGCCAGCAGTGCGGGACAGGGAACCGGAAACACCATATATTTT. V gene TRBV25-1 combines with J gene TRBJ1-3; 9 bases map to TRBD1. The junction had 5 bases not matched to a gene; V was cut back by 4 bases and J by 4 bases. Germline V lookup: CDR1 MGHDK, CDR2 SYGVNS. This CDR3 has 15 residues. Drawing the rest from reference TRBV25-1 and TRBJ1-3, the complete variable domain is EADIYQTPRYLVIGTGKKITLECSQTMGHDKMYWYQQDPGMELHLIHYSYGVNSTEKGDLSSESTVSRIRTEHFPLTLESARPSHTSQYLCASSAGQGTGNTIYFGEGSWLTVV.

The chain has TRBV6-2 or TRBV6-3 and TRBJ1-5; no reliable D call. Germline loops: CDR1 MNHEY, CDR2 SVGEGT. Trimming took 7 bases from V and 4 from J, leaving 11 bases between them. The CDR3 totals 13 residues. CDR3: CASIKEPNQPQHF. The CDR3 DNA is TGTGCCAGCATTAAAGAACCAAATCAGCCCCAGCATTTT.

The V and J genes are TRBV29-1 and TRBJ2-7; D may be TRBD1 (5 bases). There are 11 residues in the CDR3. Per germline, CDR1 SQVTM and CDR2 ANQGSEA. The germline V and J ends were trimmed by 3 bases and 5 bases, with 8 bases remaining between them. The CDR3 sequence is CSVETDDEQYV. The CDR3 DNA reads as TGCAGCGTTGAGACAGACGACGAGCAGTACGTC.